The 15 T cell receptor beta chains given below trace back to one sample, sequenced in a study of OX40 agonist ivuxolimab in advanced cancers. Produced via immunoSEQ multiplex PCR; TCRdb's table is partial and in-frame only. The table shows just over 50,000 clones, with about four fifths occurring only once. Sample: CD4+ or CD8+ T cells sorted from blood, taken in a trial of the OX40 agonist ivuxolimab. The source of these receptors is an adult with an advanced solid tumor such as melanoma, head and neck, liver or kidney cancer.

In this sample, this clone turned up a few times. This chain uses TRBV4-2 with TRBJ1-2; D possibly corresponds to TRBD1 (5 bases). V was pared by 0 bases and J by 13 bases, with 15 bases between. CDR3 length equals 13 residues. The V gene's germline CDR1 is LGHNA and CDR2 YNFKEQ. This CDR3 is CASSQDSRRELTF. The CDR3 nucleotides read TGTGCCAGCAGCCAAGATTCACGCAGGGAACTCACCTTC.

This clone showed up just a few times. This chain links TRBV19 with TRBJ2-1, with 9 positions matching TRBD1. Germline V CDR1 and CDR2: LNHDA, SQIVND (reference sequence). The CDR3 contains 15 residues. V gave up 6 bases and J gave up 9 bases; unmatched junction bases: 12. The CDR3: CASRTGQGGRSEQFF. The CDR3 bases are TGTGCCAGTAGAACGGGACAGGGAGGGAGGAGTGAGCAGTTCTTC.

This sequence joins TRBV15 and TRBJ1-4, with TRBD1 as a possible D gene (5 bases). V lost 4 bases and J lost 4, with 7 bases in between. The CDR3 totals 13 residues. Germline lookup yields CDR1 LNHNV and CDR2 YYDKDF (reference sequence). Written as DNA, the CDR3 is TGTGCCACCAGCACCGGGGGTAATGAAAAACTGTTTTTT. Translation gives CATSTGGNEKLFF.

The CDR3 here is CASSARDRAEQYF. As DNA, the CDR3 is TGTGCCAGTAGTGCACGGGACAGGGCCGAGCAGTACTTC. V is TRBV19 and J is TRBJ2-7; the match to TRBD1 covers 9 bases. The CDR3 length is 13 residues. Trimming cost V 5 bases and J 6 bases; bases outside gene matches: 5. Per germline, CDR1 LNHDA and CDR2 SQIVND (reference sequence).

This rearrangement joins TRBV2 to TRBJ1-2; the D is unclear. The CDR3 runs 14 residues. Trimming pared 6 bases from V and 2 bases from J, leaving 13 bases between. The germline CDR1 and CDR2 sequences are SNHLY and FYNNEI. This CDR3 is CASSEFGRNYGYTF. The CDR3 bases are TGTGCCAGCAGCGAGTTTGGGAGAAACTATGGCTACACCTTC.

V usage is TRBV6-5 and J usage is TRBJ1-2; D gene unclear. The CDR3 consists of 11 residues. Trimming left V 7 bases short and J 6 bases short, with 9 bases between. Per the germline V gene, CDR1 is MNHEY and CDR2 is SVGAGI. CDR3 sequence reads: CASIGRDGYTF. CDR3 in DNA: TGTGCCAGCATAGGCCGGGATGGCTACACCTTC.

The chain has TRBV6-5 and TRBJ1-5; tentative D call: TRBD1 (6 bases). This CDR3 region has 12 residues. Germline CDR1 reads MNHEY; CDR2 reads SVGAGI. The V end lost 5 bases, the J end lost 9 bases, and 11 bases lay between the germline ends. The DNA for the CDR3 is TGTGCCAGCAGTACAGGGCCAGGGCCCCAGCATTTT. This sequence encodes CASSTGPGPQHF.

The genes are TRBV5-1 and TRBJ2-1, with 9 bases fitting TRBD2. Germline trimming cut 0 bases from V and 4 bases from J; bases unmatched to any gene: 2. The CDR3 has 15 amino acids. CDR1 and CDR2 (germline): SGHRS, YFSETQ. The CDR3 region has the DNA TGCGCCAGCAGCTTGGTAGCGGGGGCTTACAATGAGCAGTTCTTC. Translating gives CASSLVAGAYNEQFF. The variable domain in full, completed from reference TRBV5-1 and TRBJ2-1, reads KAGVTQTPRYLIKTRGQQVTLSCSPISGHRSVSWYQQTPGQGLQFLFEYFSETQRNKGNFPGRFSGRQFSNSRSEMNVSTLELGDSALYLCASSLVAGAYNEQFFGPGTRLTVL.

The CDR3 is CASSVAQTSNQPQHF. The DNA for the CDR3 is TGTGCCAGCAGTGTTGCACAAACTAGCAATCAGCCCCAGCATTTT. V is TRBV6-1 and J is TRBJ1-5; no reliable D call. There are 15 residues in the CDR3. V gave up 4 bases and J gave up 0 bases, with 10 bases separating them. Germline CDR1 and CDR2: MNHNS and SASEGT.

This chain connects TRBV2 to TRBJ2-2, with TRBD1 matching over 10 bases. This CDR3 has 15 amino acids. Germline values: CDR1 SNHLY, CDR2 FYNNEI. The V segment lost 4 bases and the J segment 4 bases; nucleotides outside the gene matches: 3. CDR3 in DNA: TGTGCCAGCAGTGGGGACAGGGGAGGCACCGGGGAGCTGTTTTTT. It is translated as CASSGDRGGTGELFF.

The chain uses TRBV6-1 and TRBJ1-1; D not certain. With 4 bases removed from V and 0 bases from J, the gap between germline ends came to 9 bases. CDR3 length equals 14 residues. Germline V gene sequence: CDR1 MNHNS, CDR2 SASEGT. CDR3 nucleotides: TGTGCCAGCAGTGCCGGGAATCTGAACACTGAAGCTTTCTTT. Its protein is CASSAGNLNTEAFF.

This chain joins TRBV10-3 and TRBJ2-7; a possible D gene is TRBD2 (5 bases). Trimming left V 7 bases short and J 4 bases short, with 11 bases between. CDR3 length equals 12 residues. Germline assignment: CDR1 ENHRY and CDR2 SYGVKD. The CDR3 DNA sequence: TGTGCCATCAACAGCGGAGGTTACGAGCAGTACTTC. Its protein product is CAINSGGYEQYF.

The chain has TRBV9 and TRBJ1-4; D remains ambiguous. The CDR3 is 16 residues long. Trimming cost V 0 bases and J 2 bases, with 11 bases left between them. Germline CDR1 SGDLS, CDR2 YYNGEE. The CDR3 coding sequence is TGTGCCAGCAGCGTAGTCAGGCATCCCACTAATGAAAAACTGTTTTTT. It translates to CASSVVRHPTNEKLFF.

This rearrangement joins TRBV6-1 to TRBJ2-1; D remains ambiguous. The ends were cut back, 7 bases at V and 1 base at J, with 8 bases in the middle. CDR1 MNHNS and CDR2 SASEGT come from the germline V gene. CDR3 length equals 13 residues. DNA of the CDR3: TGTGCCAGCAATTTAGTTTCCTACAATGAGCAGTTCTTC. It is translated as CASNLVSYNEQFF.

The V call is TRBV7-2, the J call TRBJ2-7; weak D call: TRBD2 (6 bases). The CDR3 contains 15 residues. Germline V gene lookup returns CDR1 SGHTA and CDR2 FQGNSA. Trimming pared 5 bases from V and 4 bases from J, leaving 18 bases between. The CDR3 here is CASSTPVGLLYEQYF. In DNA form, the CDR3 reads TGTGCCAGCAGCACCCCTGTGGGACTTTTGTACGAGCAGTACTTC.